The entry that follows covers one T cell receptor beta chain sequence. The multiple sclerosis control group consisted of treatment-naive patients whose relapsing-remitting disease, which was either stable or active, fulfilled revised McDonald criteria. TEMRA cells underwent FACS enrichment and CD8+ and CD4+ T cells underwent negative isolation. This CDR3 contains 13 residues. Trimming stripped 6 bases from V and 4 bases from J, with 12 bases between. An amount of RNA that ranged from about 0.45 to 1 ug was reverse transcribed with random hexamers. Amplification of TCR beta CDR3 used immunoSEQ multiplex PCR across 54 Vbeta and 13 Jbeta. Using its own MiXCR run on the immunoSEQ multiplex PCR reads, TCRdb lists one record per CDR3 protein. The sample shows some 170,000 distinct CDR3 sequences, 94% of them seen only once. This record comes from a study of CD8 T cells in Susac syndrome.

The chain carries TRBV12-3 or TRBV12-4 and TRBJ1-2; D gene unclear. This TCR derives from a human donor with multiple sclerosis. Source material: CD4+ T cells from PBMCs. In nucleotides, the CDR3 is TGTGCCAGCAGCGAGGGCGCGGGCTATGGCTACACCTTC. Translated, it gives CASSEGAGYGYTF.